The 4 T cell receptor beta chains below all came from one sample that was sequenced in a study of prognosis after radiotherapy for stage I lung cancer (dated by TCRdb to the early 2020s). The instrument was an Illumina HiSeq 3000. Two rounds of multiplex PCR were performed to amplify the TCR beta CDR3 region from genomic DNA. The first PCR round used primers specific to each TRBV and TRBJ gene, and the primer sequences were filed in Chinese patent CN105087789A. TCRdb trimmed the raw reads at Q25, called clones with MiXCR and kept productive beta chains. Every CDR3 protein is listed once, alongside the most common genes and DNA of its rows. The table for this sample lists around 25,000 distinct CDR3 sequences; 30% to 45% of them were counted only once. The ten top clones hold 55% to 65% of the sample. Sequencing was performed on PBMCs, taken before or after stereotactic body radiation therapy (not recorded which). The receptors derive from a donor of 50 years or more with non-small cell lung cancer.

Remarks on this clonotype: Possible read error: a much larger clone is one base away. CDR3 bases: TGCAGTGCTAGGGCTAGCTTATGCTCTGGAAACACCATATATTTT. Encoded protein: CSARASLCSGNTIYF. The chain recombines TRBV20-1 with TRBJ1-3, with D hard to call. The germline V gene encodes CDR1 DFQATT and CDR2 SNEGSKA (reference sequence). Trimming removed 3 bases from V and 0 bases from J, with 12 bases in between. The CDR3 has 15 residues.

The sample holds many counts of this clonotype. V and J are TRBV20-1 and TRBJ2-1; a weak D match, TRBD1 (6 bases). The ends were cut back, 0 bases at V and 8 bases at J, with 14 bases in the middle. Germline lookup yields CDR1 DFQATT and CDR2 SNEGSKA (reference sequence). The CDR3 length is 14 residues. CDR3 loop: CSARDNRVGDEQFF. The CDR3 DNA is TGCAGTGCTAGAGATAACAGGGTTGGCGATGAGCAGTTCTTC.

Note on this clonotype: Being one base from a much bigger clone, this may be a read error. The chain couples TRBV5-1 to TRBJ1-1, with D tentatively TRBD1 (6 bases). This CDR3 comprises 16 residues. CDR1 is SGHRS, CDR2 YFSETQ, per germline. V lost 3 bases to trimming and J lost 5 bases, with 20 bases between them. CDR3 sequence (DNA): TGCGCCAGCAGCTCGGCGGACGGGGGGCAAGGGACTGAAGCTTTCTTT. Translating it yields CASSSADGGQGTEAFF.

At least ten counts were recorded for this clonotype. The chain carries TRBV7-9 and TRBJ2-3; the D is unclear. V gave up 5 bases and J gave up 6 bases, with 12 bases separating them. The CDR3 runs to 13 residues. Per germline, CDR1 SEHNR and CDR2 FQNEAQ (reference sequence). Written as DNA, the CDR3 is TGTGCCAGCAGCGATCGAGCTGGTGATACGCAGTATTTT. Translated, it gives CASSDRAGDTQYF.